The source of this T cell receptor beta chain is a study of Ad26.COV2.S vaccination and SARS-CoV-2 variants. Study-wide results and limits: It was reported that spike-specific CD8+ and CD4+ T cell responses were substantially broad after vaccination.

Stated treatment: about 20 received Ad26.COV2.S at low or high dose, single or two shots; 5 received placebo; per-sample allocation not given. Day 63 following the first vaccine or placebo injection was when the samples were taken. The data were produced by immunoSEQ multiplex PCR, yet TCRdb's version contains in-frame clones alone and is incomplete. Among around 340,000 clones, 80% to 90% were seen once, and the ten largest hold approximately 4.5%. Details on this clone: The target antigen is unknown.

Sequenced here: peripheral blood, sampled in a trial of Ad26.COV2.S vaccine versus placebo. The sequence was obtained from a person aged 18-60 years who received the Ad26.COV2.S COVID-19 vaccine or a placebo.

The CDR3 reads CASGTFGETQYF. The CDR3 DNA is TGTGCCAGTGGGACCTTCGGAGAGACCCAGTACTTC. The chain employs TRBV19 and TRBJ2-5; D is perhaps TRBD1 or TRBD2 (5 bases each). This CDR3 is 12 amino acids long. Germline loops: CDR1 LNHDA, CDR2 SQIVND (reference sequence). The V end lost 8 bases, the J end lost 4 bases, and 11 bases lay between the germline ends.